This entry lists 5 T cell receptor beta chains sequenced from one sample in a study of blood T cells in healthy people across ages. It was with a sample-barcoded 5' primer and a J-beta primer mix that a second PCR of roughly 7 to 12 cycles was run. In TCRdb, the 5' RACE reads were re-called with MiXCR into one record per CDR3 protein. The sample yields around 870,000 distinct CDR3 sequences, 25% to 30% seen once. The source material was blood. These receptors came from a woman older than 75 in good health.

V is TRBV20-1 and J is TRBJ2-1; no definite D call. Germline loops: CDR1 DFQATT, CDR2 SNEGSKA (reference sequence). The CDR3 contains 15 residues. V was trimmed by 4 bases and J by 2 bases, leaving 15 bases between them. In DNA, the CDR3 is TGCAGTGCTAAGCTCAGACGCCCTCCCTACAATGAGCAGTTCTTC. Translating gives CSAKLRRPPYNEQFF.

This clonotype came up many times. This chain uses TRBV12-3 or TRBV12-4 with TRBJ2-3; the D gene is possibly TRBD1 (6 bases). This CDR3 has 15 amino acids. Trimming removed 5 bases from V and 3 bases from J, with 15 bases in between. This chain's CDR3 is CASSTDPTGTDTQYF. CDR3 DNA: TGTGCCAGCAGTACTGACCCGACAGGAACAGATACGCAGTATTTT.

The chain is built from TRBV5-1 and TRBJ2-2, with D possibly matching TRBD2 (6 bases). The CDR3 length is 13 residues. V lost 3 bases, J lost 6 bases, and 9 bases lay in between. Looked up from germline, CDR1 is SGHRS and CDR2 is YFSETQ. The CDR3 loop reads CASSSTGAGELFF. CDR3 bases: TGCGCCAGCAGCTCGACGGGGGCCGGGGAGCTGTTTTTT.

This chain links TRBV7-2 with TRBJ2-7; no firm D call. Trimming removed 2 bases from V and 0 bases from J, with 5 bases in between. The CDR3 is 13 amino acids. The germline CDR1 and CDR2 sequences are SGHTA and FQGNSA. DNA of the CDR3: TGTGCCAGCAGCTTACAGATCTCCTACGAGCAGTACTTC. It yields the protein CASSLQISYEQYF.

About this clonotype itself: One end of the junction does not line up with germline, which may come from a read error. The CDR3 coding sequence is TGTGCCGGCAGCTTAACCCCCAAAGGGGGAACGTATGGCTACACCTTC. This sequence encodes CAGSLTPKGGTYGYTF. V is TRBV7-2 and J is TRBJ1-2, with D tentatively TRBD1 (6 bases). CDR1 is SGHTA, CDR2 FQGNSA, per germline. This CDR3 has 16 residues. Full variable domain (outside the CDR3, taken from reference TRBV7-2 and TRBJ1-2): GAGVSQSPSNKVTEKGKDVELRCDPISGHTALYWYRQSLGQGLEFLIYFQGNSAPDKSGLPSDRFSAERTGGSVSTLTIQRTQQEDSAVYLCAGSLTPKGGTYGYTFGSGTRLTVV.